This T cell receptor beta chain was sequenced during a study of metastatic and nonmetastatic thyroid tumors. Background on the study: Comparative analysis of repertoires was undertaken across blood and tumor or nodule tissue obtained from malignant and benign thyroid patients.

This clone is a singleton in its sample. Antigen unknown. Treatment of any kind had been given to no patient before thyroid surgery. Per the study methods: Clinicopathological groups supplied CDR3 differences that were used to build a distant-metastasis classifier for papillary thyroid cancer. TCRdb reprocessed the PCR reads via MiXCR. Clone size and V and J calls follow TCRdb, not the original study. This sample has tens of thousands of clones, with 25% to 30% found just once. Study-level findings and limits: TCR beta diversity was reportedly significantly higher in malignant thyroid tumors than benign nodules, in blood and tumor.

With V trimmed by 4 bases and J by 4 bases, 4 bases remained unmatched. This CDR3 comprises 15 residues. The germline CDR1 and CDR2 sequences are LGHDT and YNNKEL (reference sequence). This TCR was sampled from a female donor with papillary thyroid cancer or a benign thyroid nodule (not recorded which). Some clones in this sample may be carry-over from other donors' samples. The material sequenced was blood. The J gene is TRBJ1-4, the V gene TRBV3-1; 9 nucleotides line up with TRBD1. The CDR3: CASSPGTGFNEKLFF. The CDR3 nucleotides are TGTGCCAGCAGCCCCGGGACAGGGTTTAATGAAAAACTGTTTTTT.